This TCR beta chain was identified in a study of regulatory T cells in long-lasting Graves disease. Study-wide results and limits: Public clonotype sharing was higher in persistent than newly diagnosed patients. Those with persistent Graves' had less TCR diversity than newly diagnosed patients.

Sample time point: persistent/refractory GD, antithyroid drugs over 5 years with positive TRAb. RNA isolated from PBMCs was used to make the TCR library. Arm-PCR of CDR3 regions and iRepertoire HTBI primers were used to build TCR beta libraries. How the authors handled the data: Detected in the samples were around 62 TRBV and more than 11 TRBJ segments. TCRdb independently ran MiXCR on the multiplex PCR reads; one entry per CDR3 protein. The V and J calls shown here were made by TCRdb, not taken from the authors' results. This sample yields about 470,000 distinct CDR3 sequences, of which about 22% are seen a single time; about 6.6% belongs to the top ten. The CDR3 runs 14 residues. The V gene's germline CDR1 is LNHDA and CDR2 SQIVND (reference sequence). V was shortened by 1 base and J by 1 base, with 7 bases between the two germline ends. Concerning this clonotype itself: The antigen is not known.

This chain joins TRBV19 and TRBJ1-1, with D unclear. This receptor was identified in a female donor with Graves disease. The sample consisted of peripheral blood mononuclear cells (PBMCs), taken when the disease was refractory, from a patient treated with antithyroid drugs. This chain's CDR3 is CASSIGAENTEAFF. For the CDR3, the DNA is TGTGCCAGTAGTATAGGGGCCGAGAACACTGAAGCTTTCTTT.